By proportion, the clone carrying this TCR beta chain is large (0.1 to 1%). TCRdb processed the reads anew with MiXCR; each CDR3 protein has one entry. The sample lists some 4,000 distinct CDR3 sequences, about 10% occurring once. V shed 1 base and J 6 bases; nucleotides not matched to a gene: 6. This CDR3 has 14 amino acids. Germline V CDR1 and CDR2: SGHTA, FQGNSA. This TCR came from a human donor with rheumatoid arthritis. Sequencing was carried out using CD4+ T cells from synovial fluid. The chain joins TRBV7-2 to TRBJ2-7; 7 bases align to TRBD2. CDR3 protein: CASSLGLAVAEQYF. The CDR3 DNA reads as TGTGCCAGCAGCTTAGGTCTAGCGGTCGCCGAGCAGTACTTC.